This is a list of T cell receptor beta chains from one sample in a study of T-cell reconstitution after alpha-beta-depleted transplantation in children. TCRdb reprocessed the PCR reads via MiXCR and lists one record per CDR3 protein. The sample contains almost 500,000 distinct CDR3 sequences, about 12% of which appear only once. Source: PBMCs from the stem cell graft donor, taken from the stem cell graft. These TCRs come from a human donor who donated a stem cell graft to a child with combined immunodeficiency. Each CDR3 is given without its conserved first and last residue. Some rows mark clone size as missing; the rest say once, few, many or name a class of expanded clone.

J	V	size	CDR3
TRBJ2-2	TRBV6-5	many	ASSRGTGELF
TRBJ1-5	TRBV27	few	ASSLGGVLGNQPQH
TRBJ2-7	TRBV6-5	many	ASSYSAAPYEQY
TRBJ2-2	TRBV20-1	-	SAVRTSGTGELF
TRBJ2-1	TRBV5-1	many	ASSLIDEQF
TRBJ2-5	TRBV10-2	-	ASSEVGGPKTQY
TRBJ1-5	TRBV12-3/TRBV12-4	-	ASSPPYQPQH
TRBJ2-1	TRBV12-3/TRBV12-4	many	ASSTRAGFGNEQF
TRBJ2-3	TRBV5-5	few	ASSLSSGHRTDTQY
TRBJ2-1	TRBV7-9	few	ASSLVGTGFEQF
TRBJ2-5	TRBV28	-	ASSRTGVWETQY
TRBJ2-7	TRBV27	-	ASSPGQESYEQY
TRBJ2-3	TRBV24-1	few	ATSDDSSATFFSTDTQY
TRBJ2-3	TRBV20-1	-	SARGLAGRLSTDTQY
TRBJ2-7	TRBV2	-	ASSARTVALYEQY
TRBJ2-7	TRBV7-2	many	ASSLSSGRGEQY
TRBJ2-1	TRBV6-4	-	ASSRLAGDYNEQF
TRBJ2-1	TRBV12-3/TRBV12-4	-	ASSPPASGLYNEQF
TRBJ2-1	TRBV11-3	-	ASRYLGASMDEQF
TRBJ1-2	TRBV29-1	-	SARGQGLSYGYT
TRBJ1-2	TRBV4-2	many	ASSQDATDYGYT
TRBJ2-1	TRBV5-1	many	ASSLGQGITNEQF
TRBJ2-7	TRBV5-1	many	ASSFSFGYEQY
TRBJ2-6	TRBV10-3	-	AISAGQGDSGANVLT
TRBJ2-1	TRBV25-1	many	ASSEISLNEQF
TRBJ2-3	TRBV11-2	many	ASSEDRIADTQY
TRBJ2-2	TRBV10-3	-	AIREQGTRIDTGELF
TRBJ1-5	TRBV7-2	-	ASSLDSGNNQPQH
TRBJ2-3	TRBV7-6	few	ASSLDGRSTSTDTQY
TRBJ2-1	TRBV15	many	ATSRETSRYNEQF
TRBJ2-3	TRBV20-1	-	SARRGNTDTQY
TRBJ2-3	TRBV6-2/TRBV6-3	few	ASSWGTGDTQY
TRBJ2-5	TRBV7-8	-	ASSSHRGEETQY
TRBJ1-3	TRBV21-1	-	ASGTKTPDSGNTIY
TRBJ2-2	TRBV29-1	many	SVLLRNTGELF
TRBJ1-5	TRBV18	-	ASSPIGADQPQH
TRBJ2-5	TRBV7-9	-	ASSPGQGRTETQY
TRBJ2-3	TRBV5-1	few	ASSPGVRRGRTDTQY
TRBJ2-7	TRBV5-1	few	ASGHGGEQY